The following is a T cell receptor (beta chain) sequence with its context. What this receptor recognizes is not known. No per-base quality is available; no much larger clone lies one base away. The same CDR3 arises from other DNA sequences in this sample as well. The sample comes from a study of shared clonotypes between healthy human individuals (dated by TCRdb to 2019 to 2021). In the study overall: The cohort comprised a couple of women and a few men aged 18 to 49 years. Per donor, three plates each were used for CD4 naive and CD4 memory, two for CD8 naive, and one for CD8 memory. Per donor, leukapheresis produced somewhere between about 0.8 and 9 billion PBMCs. Blood TCR repertoires of a handful of healthy adults were deeply sequenced to estimate repertoire size and the extent of clonotype sharing between individuals. Different laboratories and diverse techniques were used to prepare libraries and sequence TCR repertoires, to increase sequencing depth and limit assay-specific biases.

Relative to germline, V is missing 1 base and J is missing 4 bases, with 4 bases of the junction outside any gene match. CDR1 and CDR2 (MGHRA, YSYEKL) derive from the germline V gene. The CDR3 runs 15 residues from the cysteine to the phenylalanine. Of the read, only the CDR3 DNA is kept; its 45 bases are in frame from base 1. CD8 naive samples were CD45RO-negative cells positively selected for CCR7, giving a CD45RA+CCR7+ population that excluded TemRA cells. The donors were healthy, HIV-negative adults with no recently reported acute infections or vaccinations. Only Caucasian adults living in Nashville, Tennessee, USA were represented among the donors. Blood was obtained by leukapheresis, after which PBMCs were separated by Ficoll-Histopaque density gradient centrifugation and cryopreserved in liquid nitrogen vapor phase. Purity and quantity of every magnetically sorted T cell population were checked by analytical flow cytometry. Genomic DNA was isolated from each sorted fraction and quantified by UV absorbance on a Nanodrop 2000c.

Using the deep immunoSEQ assay, multiplex PCR amplified TCR CDR3 regions from genomic DNA. Genomic DNA extracted from each cell subset was distributed evenly over all wells of several immunoSEQ 96-well plates, and each plate served as one replicate. For sorted subsets, approximately 0.2 ug of genomic DNA, equivalent to tens of thousands of T cell genomes, went into each replicate PCR. The purified libraries were quantified using a Qubit 3.0 fluorometer, sized with a Bioanalyzer 2100, and then quantified again using the KAPA Library Quantification kit. Each immunoSEQ 96-well plate was sequenced on its own single-read 150-cycle Illumina NextSeq 550 flow cell. The original pipeline was this. Because the immunoSEQ output held only junctional sequences and lacked quality scores, the filtering could not match the filtering applied to full-length reads. To assign V/J genes and CDR3, sequences were annotated using PyIR, a Python wrapper for IgBLAST v1.9, with IMGT germline references. Reads with weak V/J assignments (E-value above 1e-6), missing CDR3, stop codons, out-of-frame junctions, or ambiguous translated residues were removed. A V3J clonotype was defined by an identical inferred V gene, J gene, and CDR3 amino acid sequence. Percentage overlap between repertoires was computed as shared unique clonotypes divided by the size of the smaller repertoire. Repertoire richness was assessed with RTK rarefaction, the Chao1 estimator, and Recon v2.1 estimates of unobserved clonotypes. For all TCRbeta clonotypes obtained by the gDNA method from several donors, generation probabilities were computed with OLGA. This immuneACCESS table, as held by TCRdb, lists in-frame sequences with V and J called but not all clones. Of the missing ones, under half trace to an unresolved V gene in checked studies; the others have no known cause. D and trimming were read from the DNA, whereas the V and J calls and clone size are those reported in that table. This sample is represented by more than 2 million clones; approximately 94% of them were singletons. The ten largest clones take up roughly 1.1% of the sample.

Study-level results and caveats: Incomplete sequencing was indicated by rarefaction of sorted-subset datasets, despite the large sequencing depth. Pairwise subsampling indicated that sequencing depth was expected to affect the degree of clonotype sharing among donors. Sampling was restricted to blood, and TCR repertoires in tissues likely differ from the TCR repertoires found in blood. The small number of donors limited the genetic and exposure-history diversity represented. Naive subsets generally had larger estimated clonotype richness than memory subsets. Across a few donors, roughly 5.1% of naive CD4, roughly 3.8% of naive CD8, 2% to 2.5% of memory CD4, and approximately 0.4% of memory CD8 clonotypes were shared. Compared with non-shared clonotypes, the clonotypes found in all four sorted-subset donors had higher generation probabilities.

Sequences were obtained from naive CD8+ T cells sorted from blood. The cell subset or site label for this specimen denotes: CD45RA+CCR7+. The chain is assembled from TRBV4-1 and TRBJ1-2; 9 bases in between match TRBD1. The receptor was isolated from a man between 18 and 35 years old in good health. CDR3 protein: CASSQVTGGGYGYTF. The nucleotide sequence is TGCGCCAGCAGCCAAGTTACAGGGGGCGGCTATGGCTACACCTTC.